What follows is one T cell receptor beta chain and its context. The CDR3 is made up of 14 amino acids. V lost 8 bases to trimming and J lost 4 bases, with 17 bases between them. Germline CDR1 and CDR2: MNHEY and SVGAGI. Profiled with immunoSEQ multiplex PCR; TCRdb holds only in-frame clones, not every one. The table has roughly 76,000 clones, around 86% seen once. The source of the sample is a study of T cell responses to AZD1222 COVID-19 vaccine. The sample in question was peripheral blood, obtained on day 0 of AZD1222 vaccination. The sequence derives from an adult in good health. The chain uses TRBV6-5 and TRBJ1-2; D unresolved. The CDR3 coding sequence is TGTGCCAGCCTTGCCGGGGTCCTACCCTATGGCTACACCTTC. Its protein product is CASLAGVLPYGYTF.